In this sample, the clone carrying this T cell receptor beta chain turned up many times. The antigen is not known. The sample's time point: sample taken at primary tumor resection. Germline CDR1 SGHTA, CDR2 FQGNSA. The CDR3 spans 18 residues. The trim removed 5 bases at V and 2 bases at J, leaving 17 bases unmatched. TCRdb reprocessed the 5' RACE reads via MiXCR and lists one record per CDR3 protein. Seen here are 20,000 to 25,000 distinct CDR3 sequences, more than 15% observed once, and the top ten hold about 30%. The record originates from a study of spatial heterogeneity in lung cancer. For the study at large: The count of detected beta-chain sequences consistently exceeded that of alpha-chain sequences. An average of more than ten raw reads was observed per unique TCR and UMI combination.

Regarding the study as a whole: For expanded intratumoral alpha and beta TCRs, counts tracked tumor mutation counts. Expanded TCRs that were ubiquitous or regional had counts tracking ubiquitous and regional nonsynonymous mutations, respectively.

The material was lung tumor tissue, obtained at surgery. The receptor was isolated from a female donor with early-stage non-small cell lung cancer. The chain is built from TRBV7-2 and TRBJ2-7, with TRBD2 identical over 8 bases. The CDR3 protein is CASSLTYSGIIPPYEQYF. The CDR3 DNA is TGTGCCAGCAGCCTCACCTATAGCGGGATAATCCCCCCCTACGAGCAGTACTTC.